This TCR beta chain is drawn from a study of T-cell reconstitution after alpha-beta-depleted transplantation in children. Unique molecular identifiers were incorporated during preparation of the TCRbeta library. TCRdb fed the PCR reads into MiXCR, producing one record per CDR3 protein. The profile shows about 690,000 distinct CDR3 sequences, 16% of them singletons. This clonotype has a handful of counts. The ends were cut back, 2 bases at V and 0 bases at J, with 7 bases in the middle. The CDR3 runs 15 residues. In germline, CDR1 is LGHNA, CDR2 YSLEER. The chain carries TRBV4-3 and TRBJ2-2; no clear D gene. The starting material was PBMCs from the stem cell graft donor, obtained from the stem cell graft. The receptor was isolated from a human donor who donated a stem cell graft to a child with acute myeloid leukemia. CDR3 nucleotides: TGCGCCAGCAGCCAACGGGTTGCGAACACCGGGGAGCTGTTTTTT. It is translated as CASSQRVANTGELFF.